These 24 T cell receptor beta chains were sequenced from one sample in a study of shared clonotypes between healthy human individuals. Sequencing was performed with immunoSEQ multiplex PCR; in TCRdb, only in-frame clones are kept and a portion is missing. The table has roughly 2.2 million clones, over 85% seen once. Sequenced material: naive CD4+ T cells from PBMCs. The sample's subset: CD45RA+ positively selected. The receptors were sampled from a young man in good health. Some clones in this sample may be carry-over from other donors' samples.

Comment on this clone: Additional DNA sequences in this sample encode the identical CDR3. The chain is built from TRBV5-1 and TRBJ2-5, with D hard to call. Trimming took 0 bases from V and 1 from J, leaving 10 bases between them. The CDR3 sequence is 15 residues long. The germline V gene encodes CDR1 SGHRS and CDR2 YFSETQ. DNA of the CDR3: TGCGCCAGCAGCTTGGCCGGCACTTCCCAAGAGACCCAGTACTTC. As protein: CASSLAGTSQETQYF.

This clone was found once. V is TRBV5-8 and J is TRBJ2-1, with D perhaps being TRBD1 or TRBD2 (5 bases each). This CDR3 has 17 residues. Germline CDR1 and CDR2: SGHTS and YDEGEE. The ends were cut back, 0 bases at V and 7 bases at J, with 20 bases in the middle. The CDR3 region has the DNA TGTGCCAGCAGCTTGGCCACTGAGCCCGGGGCATCAAATGAGCAGTTCTTC. It encodes CASSLATEPGASNEQFF.

The chain employs TRBV28 and TRBJ2-7; D is perhaps TRBD1 or TRBD2 (5 bases each). The CDR3 extends over 14 amino acids. Germline CDR1 and CDR2: MDHEN and SYDVKM. V was pared by 7 bases and J by 12 bases, with 25 bases between. The CDR3 spells CASNTAGIWGSGYF. The CDR3 region has the DNA TGTGCCAGCAACACCGCAGGGATTTGGGGGAGCGGGTACTTC.

This clone was detected a few times. This chain links TRBV18 with TRBJ1-1; 7 positions agree with TRBD1. V was pared by 5 bases and J by 4 bases, with 19 bases of the junction left unmatched. This CDR3 has 18 amino acids. Per germline, CDR1 KGHSH and CDR2 LQKENI. For the CDR3, the DNA is TGTGCCAGCTCAGCAATTCCGGGACAGAAGGTGTTGGCCACTGAAGCTTTCTTT. Protein sequence: CASSAIPGQKVLATEAFF.

The chain carries TRBV5-4 and TRBJ1-2; a weak D match, TRBD1 (5 bases). Germline V gene data show CDR1 as SGHNT and CDR2 as YYREEE (reference sequence). This CDR3 is built from 13 residues. V lost 4 bases and J lost 5, with 12 bases in between. The CDR3 nucleotides are TGTGCCAGCAGCCTCACCAGGGTGTATGGCTACACCTTC. Its translation: CASSLTRVYGYTF.

The chain has TRBV5-4 and TRBJ2-7, with D perhaps TRBD1 (6 bases). The CDR3 contains 14 residues. V lost 6 bases and J lost 0, with 13 bases in between. CDR1 SGHNT and CDR2 YYREEE come from the germline V gene (reference sequence). The DNA for the CDR3 is TGTGCCAGCACCAGCAGGGGCCCCTCCTACGAGCAGTACTTC. This codes for CASTSRGPSYEQYF.

Notes on this clone: At the DNA level, this CDR3 is encoded by other sequences in the same sample as well. The chain carries TRBV9 and TRBJ1-3; the D gene is possibly TRBD1 (6 bases). Germline V gene sequence: CDR1 SGDLS, CDR2 YYNGEE. This CDR3 has 15 amino acids. Trimming took off 0 bases at V and 4 bases at J, with 11 bases between the two ends. CDR3 nucleotide sequence: TGTGCCAGCAGCGTAGTTGGGGGCGCCGGAAACACCATATATTTT. This translates into CASSVVGGAGNTIYF.

The V call is TRBV9, the J call TRBJ2-2, with 10 bases that match TRBD2. Trimming cost V 0 bases and J 4 bases; bases outside gene matches: 12. Germline V lookup: CDR1 SGDLS, CDR2 YYNGEE. The CDR3 is 19 amino acids. The CDR3 nucleotides read TGTGCCAGCAGCGTAGTGAAAGGGGCTAGCGGGAGAGTCACCGGGGAGCTGTTTTTT. This encodes CASSVVKGASGRVTGELFF.

The sample holds a few counts of this clone. V is TRBV18 and J is TRBJ1-3; no clear D. The CDR3 is 12 amino acids. The germline CDR1 and CDR2 sequences are KGHSH and LQKENI. V gave up 8 bases and J gave up 3 bases, with 8 bases separating them. The CDR3 here is CASARRGNTIYF. The CDR3 bases are TGTGCCAGCGCAAGACGTGGAAACACCATATATTTT.

This clone appeared once. The chain recombines TRBV28 with TRBJ2-1, with 12 bases lining up with TRBD2. With 5 bases clipped from V and 8 bases from J, the junction kept 7 bases outside the gene matches. CDR1 and CDR2 from the germline V gene are MDHEN and SYDVKM. The CDR3 consists of 15 residues. The CDR3 spells CASSTRTSGKDEQFF. Written as DNA, the CDR3 is TGTGCCAGCAGTACCCGGACTAGCGGGAAGGATGAGCAGTTCTTC.

This rearrangement joins TRBV18 to TRBJ2-1; 7 bases fit TRBD2. Germline V CDR1 and CDR2: KGHSH, LQKENI. The CDR3 runs 13 residues. The ends lost 5 bases at V and 7 bases at J; junction bases unmatched: 5. The CDR3 DNA reads as TGTGCCAGCTCAGGAAGCGGGGCGAATGAGCAGTTCTTC. Amino acids: CASSGSGANEQFF.

This clone showed up just once. The CDR3 is CASSPYRAPETQYF. CDR3 sequence (DNA): TGTGCCAGCTCACCATACAGGGCCCCAGAGACCCAGTACTTC. V usage is TRBV18 and J usage is TRBJ2-5; possible D gene TRBD1, 6 bases. In germline, CDR1 is KGHSH, CDR2 LQKENI. V was clipped by 2 bases and J by 4 bases, with 11 bases between them. The CDR3 runs 14 residues.

The table lists this clone with a few counts. Additional DNA sequences in this sample encode the identical CDR3. The chain combines TRBV18 with TRBJ2-5; D remains unclear. The CDR3 spans 12 residues. V gave up 3 bases and J gave up 0 bases, with 2 bases separating them. From germline, CDR1 is KGHSH and CDR2 LQKENI. CDR3 nucleotides: TGTGCCAGCTCACCGTACCAAGAGACCCAGTACTTC. Translating it yields CASSPYQETQYF.

The rearrangement links TRBV4-1 to TRBJ2-1, with D possibly being TRBD2 (6 bases). Trimming took 5 bases from V and 8 from J, leaving 22 bases between them. The germline CDR1 and CDR2 sequences are MGHRA and YSYEKL. This CDR3 is 16 amino acids long. This chain's CDR3 is CASSNGGVQKYDEQFF. CDR3 DNA: TGCGCCAGCAGCAATGGCGGGGTACAAAAATACGATGAGCAGTTCTTC.

The chain carries TRBV7-2 and TRBJ2-1; TRBD2 agrees at 7 bases. Germline CDR1 reads SGHTA; CDR2 reads FQGNSA. The CDR3 sequence is 15 residues long. After removal of 5 bases from V and 8 bases from J, the junction contained 12 bases not matched to a gene. CDR3 DNA sequence: TGTGCCAGCAGCCTACCCCAGCGGGGTGGGTATGAGCAGTTCTTC. This encodes CASSLPQRGGYEQFF.

The table lists this clone with a count of one. The rearrangement links TRBV2 to TRBJ1-5; 9 bases line up with TRBD1. Germline-derived CDR1 and CDR2 are SNHLY and FYNNEI. V trimming: 6 bases; J trimming: 1 base; junction bases outside the gene matches: 4. This CDR3 is built from 15 residues. This CDR3 reads CASRRDRASNQPQHF. The CDR3 DNA reads TGTGCCAGCAGGAGGGACAGGGCCAGCAATCAGCCCCAGCATTTT.

The rearrangement joins TRBV27 to TRBJ2-1, with D perhaps TRBD2 (6 bases). Germline V gene sequence: CDR1 MNHEY, CDR2 SMNVEV (reference sequence). This CDR3 contains 15 residues. V was clipped by 10 bases and J by 2 bases, with 18 bases between them. CDR3 amino acids: CATGVRGPAYNEQFF. CDR3 coding DNA: TGTGCCACGGGGGTTCGGGGACCGGCCTACAATGAGCAGTTCTTC.

Only one count was recorded for this clone. The V gene is TRBV5-1, the J gene TRBJ2-5; D not resolved. The germline CDR1 and CDR2 sequences are SGHRS and YFSETQ. V was shortened by 4 bases and J by 5 bases, with 12 bases between the two germline ends. CDR3 length: 13 amino acids. The chain's CDR3 is CASSVTRKETQYF. CDR3 DNA sequence: TGCGCCAGCAGCGTGACAAGGAAGGAGACCCAGTACTTC.

The CDR3 reads CASSVGGSQNSYEQYF. CDR3 coding DNA: TGTGCCAGCAGCGTAGGTGGCAGCCAAAACTCCTACGAGCAGTACTTC. The chain uses TRBV9 and TRBJ2-7; D call uncertain. The CDR3 covers 16 residues. The germline V gene has CDR1 SGDLS and CDR2 YYNGEE. V was clipped by 0 bases and J by 0 bases, with 13 bases between them. The full variable domain, with the rest looked up from reference TRBV9 and TRBJ2-7, is DSGVTQTPKHLITATGQRVTLRCSPRSGDLSVYWYQQSLDQGLQFLIQYYNGEERAKGNILERFSAQQFPDLHSELNLSSLELGDSALYFCASSVGGSQNSYEQYFGPGTRLTVT.

This chain links TRBV30 with TRBJ1-4; no clear D gene. CDR1 and CDR2 (germline): GTSNPN, SVGIG (reference sequence). The CDR3 totals 11 residues. The CDR3 DNA reads TGTGTTGGGTTAACTAATGAAAAACTGTTTTTT. As protein: CVGLTNEKLFF.

J is TRBJ1-1 and V is TRBV5-1; the D gene is possibly TRBD1 (6 bases). Germline-derived CDR1 and CDR2 are SGHRS and YFSETQ. CDR3 size: 14 residues. The V end lost 4 bases, the J end lost 1 base, and 11 bases lay between the germline ends. CDR3 in DNA: TGCGCCAGCAGCACACAGGGCTGGAACACTGAAGCTTTCTTT. Protein sequence: CASSTQGWNTEAFF.

The rearrangement uses TRBV11-2 and TRBJ2-1, with D possibly matching TRBD2 (5 bases). V lost 6 bases to trimming and J lost 4 bases, with 7 bases between them. The CDR3 extends over 12 amino acids. The germline V gene encodes CDR1 SGHAT and CDR2 FQNNGV. This CDR3 reads CASRLDYNEQFF. CDR3 bases: TGTGCCAGCAGACTAGATTACAATGAGCAGTTCTTC.

J is TRBJ1-1 and V is TRBV28, with D possibly TRBD1 on 5 matching bases. CDR3 length equals 14 residues. V lost 5 bases to trimming and J lost 11 bases, with 21 bases between them. Germline V gives CDR1 MDHEN, CDR2 SYDVKM. CDR3 nucleotide sequence: TGTGCCAGCAGTGGGGAACCGGGACGTAGGGTTGCTTTCTTT. This codes for CASSGEPGRRVAFF. The full variable domain, completed using reference TRBV28 and TRBJ1-1, is DVKVTQSSRYLVKRTGEKVFLECVQDMDHENMFWYRQDPGLGLRLIYFSYDVKMKEKGDIPEGYSVSREKKERFSLILESASTNQTSMYLCASSGEPGRRVAFFGQGTRLTVV.

CDR3: CASSLERVEETQYF. CDR3 DNA sequence: TGCGCCAGCAGCTTGGAAAGGGTCGAAGAGACCCAGTACTTC. The chain uses TRBV5-1 and TRBJ2-5; D not certain. Per the germline V gene, CDR1 is SGHRS and CDR2 is YFSETQ. Trimming pared 0 bases from V and 3 bases from J, leaving 9 bases between. The CDR3 covers 14 residues.